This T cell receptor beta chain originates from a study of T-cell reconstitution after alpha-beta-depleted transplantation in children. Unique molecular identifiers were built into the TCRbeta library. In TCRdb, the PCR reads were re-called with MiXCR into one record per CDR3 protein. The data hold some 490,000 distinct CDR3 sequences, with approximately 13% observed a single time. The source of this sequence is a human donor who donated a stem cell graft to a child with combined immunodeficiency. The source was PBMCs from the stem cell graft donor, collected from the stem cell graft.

For the CDR3, the DNA is TGTGCCAGCAGCAGACAGGGGGCGAGTGGAAACACCATATATTTT. Its translation: CASSRQGASGNTIYF. The genes are TRBV7-9 and TRBJ1-3; 10 positions match TRBD1. Germline-derived CDR1 and CDR2 are SEHNR and FQNEAQ (reference sequence). The CDR3 is 15 residues long. V lost 5 bases and J lost 3; bases outside the gene matches: 4.